Shown below are 27 T cell receptor beta chains from a single sample sequenced in a study of T cells in tuberculosis. Using immunoSEQ multiplex PCR, the repertoire was profiled, and TCRdb retains in-frame clones only, with some absent. The sample holds 23,000 or so clones; over 95% are singletons and the top ten take about 9.8%. Sequenced input: PBMCs. These receptors were collected from a donor aged 10 to 29 with latent tuberculosis or without tuberculosis infection.

The rearrangement uses TRBV6-6 and TRBJ2-5; D gene uncertain. Germline-derived CDR1 and CDR2 are MNHNY and SVGAGI (reference sequence). The CDR3 covers 15 residues. Trimming took off 6 bases at V and 4 bases at J, with 18 bases between the two ends. The CDR3 sequence: CASSPPYGPPETQYF. CDR3 sequence (DNA): TGTGCCAGCAGCCCCCCTTATGGCCCCCCAGAGACCCAGTACTTC.

The chain joins TRBV27 to TRBJ1-2, with 8 nucleotides matching TRBD1. Losses at the gene ends were 1 base for V and 4 bases for J; bases not matched to a gene: 5. Per germline, CDR1 MNHEY and CDR2 SMNVEV (reference sequence). The CDR3 length is 15 residues. CDR3 DNA sequence: TGTGCCAGCAGTTTATTTCAGGGGGCAGGCTATGGCTACACCTTC. Amino acid sequence: CASSLFQGAGYGYTF.

The V call is TRBV5-4, the J call TRBJ2-5; D may be TRBD2 (7 bases). Germline V gene sequence: CDR1 SGHNT, CDR2 YYREEE (reference sequence). V was clipped by 1 base and J by 5 bases, with 12 bases between them. The CDR3 loop spans 14 amino acids. The CDR3 DNA sequence: TGTGCCAGCAGCTTGTTAGGGAGGGGGGAGACCCAGTACTTC. This encodes CASSLLGRGETQYF.

The rearrangement links TRBV30 to TRBJ1-5; 10 bases align to TRBD1. With V trimmed by 0 bases and J by 7 bases, 12 bases remained unmatched. This CDR3 comprises 17 residues. CDR1 is GTSNPN and CDR2 is SVGIG in the germline V gene (reference sequence). In nucleotides, the CDR3 is TGTGCCTGGAGTGTCCGAACCGGGACAGGGGACAACCAGCCCCAGCATTTT. The encoded protein is CAWSVRTGTGDNQPQHF. Complete variable domain (other parts from reference TRBV30 and TRBJ1-5): SQTIHQWPATLVQPVGSPLSLECTVEGTSNPNLYWYRQAAGRGLQLLFYSVGIGQISSEVPQNLSASRPQDRQFILSSKKLLLSDSGFYLCAWSVRTGTGDNQPQHFGDGTRLSIL.

This chain links TRBV30 with TRBJ1-5; D is undetermined. V lost 1 base and J 4 bases, leaving 11 bases between the germline ends. The CDR3 totals 14 residues. CDR1 GTSNPN and CDR2 SVGIG come from the germline V gene (reference sequence). In DNA form, the CDR3 reads TGTGCCTGGAGTGACACTTGGAGAAATCAGCCCCAGCATTTT. Its translation: CAWSDTWRNQPQHF.

The CDR3 nucleotides read TGTGCCAGCAGTCGAGATTTCCAGGGTAGCTATGGCTACACCTTC. Its translation: CASSRDFQGSYGYTF. The rearrangement uses TRBV6-5 and TRBJ1-2; possible D gene TRBD1, 5 bases. CDR1 is MNHEY and CDR2 is SVGAGI in the germline V gene. The CDR3 covers 15 residues. V was shortened by 5 bases and J by 4 bases, with 17 bases between the two germline ends.

The chain recombines TRBV11-2 with TRBJ1-2; 9 bases are shared with TRBD1. This CDR3 contains 13 residues. Germline V CDR1 and CDR2: SGHAT, FQNNGV. V gave up 7 bases and J gave up 8 bases; unmatched junction bases: 8. The CDR3 DNA reads as TGTGCCAGCACCAAGGACAGGGGTGAGGGCTACACCTTC. As protein: CASTKDRGEGYTF. Full variable domain (missing parts from reference TRBV11-2 and TRBJ1-2): EAGVAQSPRYKIIEKRQSVAFWCNPISGHATLYWYQQILGQGPKLLIQFQNNGVVDDSQLPKDRFSAERLKGVDSTLKIQPAKLEDSAVYLCASTKDRGEGYTFGSGTRLTVV.

The chain carries TRBV5-6 and TRBJ2-7; D ambiguous. Germline values: CDR1 SGHDT, CDR2 YYEEEE. Trimming took off 4 bases at V and 0 bases at J, with 11 bases between the two ends. This CDR3 comprises 14 residues. DNA for the CDR3: TGTGCCAGCAGCGCCCCCGCCGGCTCCTACGAGCAGTACTTC. As protein: CASSAPAGSYEQYF. Looking up the rest from reference TRBV5-6 and TRBJ2-7 gives the full variable domain: DAGVTQSPTHLIKTRGQQVTLRCSPKSGHDTVSWYQQALGQGPQFIFQYYEEEERQRGNFPDRFSGHQFPNYSSELNVNALLLGDSALYLCASSAPAGSYEQYFGPGTRLTVT.

The chain has TRBV9 and TRBJ2-7; 10 bases map to TRBD1. Germline V gives CDR1 SGDLS, CDR2 YYNGEE. There are 16 residues in the CDR3. V gave up 3 bases and J gave up 5 bases; unmatched junction bases: 11. The CDR3, as DNA: TGTGCCAGCAGCGCCGGTCCCGGGACAGGGGTCCACGAGCAGTACTTC. This translates into CASSAGPGTGVHEQYF.

The chain links TRBV7-8 to TRBJ1-2; 7 bases are a match to TRBD1. Germline-derived CDR1 and CDR2 are SGHVS and FQNEAQ. With 5 bases clipped from V and 8 bases from J, the junction kept 8 bases outside the gene matches. This CDR3 is 13 amino acids long. The CDR3 DNA is TGTGCCAGCAGCCTACAGACAGGGCAAGGCTACACCTTC. Amino acid sequence: CASSLQTGQGYTF.

CDR3: CASSLSGGAQETQYF. Written as DNA, the CDR3 is TGTGCCAGCAGCTTAAGCGGGGGGGCCCAAGAGACCCAGTACTTC. V and J are TRBV7-2 and TRBJ2-5; the match to TRBD2 covers 10 bases. This CDR3 comprises 15 residues. The V and J ends lost 2 bases and 1 base, in that order; junction bases with no gene match: 1. The germline V gene has CDR1 SGHTA and CDR2 FQGNSA.

The chain employs TRBV29-1 and TRBJ1-2; D possibly corresponds to TRBD1 (6 bases). V was shortened by 7 bases and J by 3 bases, with 15 bases between the two germline ends. Germline V gene data show CDR1 as SQVTM and CDR2 as ANQGSEA. The CDR3 runs to 13 residues. The CDR3, as DNA: TGCAGCGCTAGTCAGGGGTTTGACTATGGCTACACCTTC. This encodes CSASQGFDYGYTF. The variable domain in full, completed from reference TRBV29-1 and TRBJ1-2, reads SAVISQKPSRDICQRGTSLTIQCQVDSQVTMMFWYRQQPGQSLTLIATANQGSEATYESGFVIDKFPISRPNLTFSTLTVSNMSPEDSSIYLCSASQGFDYGYTFGSGTRLTVV.

The chain has TRBV30 and TRBJ2-5; TRBD2 agrees at 12 bases. J was trimmed by 5 bases and V by 4 bases; bases with no gene match: 14. The CDR3 has 17 amino acids. Germline-derived CDR1 and CDR2 are GTSNPN and SVGIG (reference sequence). CDR3 nucleotide sequence: TGTGCCTGGACCCAGGGGCTAGCGGGGGGGCTTTGGGAGACCCAGTACTTC. This translates into CAWTQGLAGGLWETQYF.

The rearrangement links TRBV27 to TRBJ1-5; no firm D call. V lost 1 base, J lost 3 bases, and 10 bases lay in between. The germline V gene has CDR1 MNHEY and CDR2 SMNVEV (reference sequence). CDR3 length: 15 residues. CDR3 region: CASSLWSSPNQPQHF. The CDR3 nucleotides are TGTGCCAGCAGTTTATGGAGTAGTCCCAATCAGCCCCAGCATTTT.

The CDR3 nucleotides read TGTGCCAGCAGCTTAACCAGGAACACTGAAGCTTTCTTT. This encodes CASSLTRNTEAFF. The J gene is TRBJ1-1, the V gene TRBV7-9; D call uncertain. Trimming took 2 bases from V and 1 from J, leaving 5 bases between them. This CDR3 has 13 amino acids. Germline V lookup: CDR1 SEHNR, CDR2 FQNEAQ (reference sequence).

The CDR3, as DNA: TGTGCCAGCAGTGAATCCGGGAGATTCGAAGAGACCCAGTACTTC. This gives the protein CASSESGRFEETQYF. The chain carries TRBV2 and TRBJ2-5; D may be TRBD2 (6 bases). From germline, CDR1 is SNHLY and CDR2 FYNNEI. The ends were cut back, 2 bases at V and 3 bases at J, with 13 bases in the middle. This CDR3 is 15 amino acids long. Full variable domain (remainder filled in from reference TRBV2 and TRBJ2-5): EPEVTQTPSHQVTQMGQEVILRCVPISNHLYFYWYRQILGQKVEFLVSFYNNEISEKSEIFDDQFSVERPDGSNFTLKIRSTKLEDSAMYFCASSESGRFEETQYFGPGTRLLVL.

The chain combines TRBV27 with TRBJ2-7; 7 nucleotides match TRBD1. CDR3 size: 17 residues. J lost 4 bases, V lost 3 bases, and 15 bases had no gene match. The germline CDR1 and CDR2 sequences are MNHEY and SMNVEV (reference sequence). The CDR3 here is CASSLNHRDSAPYEQYF. The CDR3 nucleotides read TGTGCCAGCAGTTTGAATCACCGGGACAGCGCCCCTTACGAGCAGTACTTC.

The gene calls are TRBV6-1 and TRBJ2-7, with 9 positions matching TRBD1. This CDR3 contains 16 residues. The ends lost 0 bases at V and 7 bases at J; junction bases unmatched: 10. Germline V gene sequence: CDR1 MNHNS, CDR2 SASEGT. The CDR3 reads CASSEAPPNRGHEQYF. In DNA, the CDR3 is TGTGCCAGCAGTGAAGCGCCCCCGAACAGGGGGCATGAGCAGTACTTC.

CDR3 nucleotide sequence: TGTGCCAGTAGTGGGGGGACAGGGGTGTTTAATGATGAAGCTTTCTTT. Its translation is CASSGGTGVFNDEAFF. The chain combines TRBV19 with TRBJ1-1; TRBD1 aligns across 10 bases. The trim removed 5 bases at V and 7 bases at J, leaving 13 bases unmatched. In germline, CDR1 is LNHDA, CDR2 SQIVND (reference sequence). CDR3 size: 16 residues.

The V gene is TRBV12-5, the J gene TRBJ2-3, with D hard to call. Germline V gene sequence: CDR1 LGHNT, CDR2 FRNRAP. The CDR3 contains 14 residues. Trimming cost V 1 base and J 2 bases, with 7 bases left between them. The chain's CDR3 is CASGLDYNTDTQYF. For the CDR3, the DNA is TGTGCTAGTGGTTTGGACTACAACACAGATACGCAGTATTTT.

The rearrangement uses TRBV11-2 and TRBJ2-7; D is possibly TRBD1 (5 bases). V was trimmed by 1 base and J by 4 bases, leaving 11 bases between them. Germline values: CDR1 SGHAT, CDR2 FQNNGV. The CDR3 is 14 residues long. The CDR3 DNA reads TGTGCCAGCAGCTTAGGACAGACAGTTTACGAGCAGTACTTC. It translates to CASSLGQTVYEQYF.

The gene calls are TRBV7-3 and TRBJ2-1, with 9 bases that match TRBD2. V trimming: 2 bases; J trimming: 2 bases; junction bases outside the gene matches: 7. The CDR3 loop spans 17 amino acids. CDR1 and CDR2 (germline): SGHTA, FQGTGA. The CDR3 sequence is CASSLQDSGGPYNEQFF. CDR3 nucleotides: TGTGCCAGCAGCTTACAGGATAGCGGGGGCCCCTACAATGAGCAGTTCTTC.

This chain connects TRBV6-1 to TRBJ2-1, with 12 positions matching TRBD2. Germline CDR1 and CDR2: MNHNS and SASEGT. The CDR3 is 16 amino acids. The V gene end was trimmed by 3 bases and the J gene end by 4 bases; junction bases not matched to a gene: 4. The DNA for the CDR3 is TGTGCCAGCAGTGACTGGGGGACTAGCGGGTACAATGAGCAGTTCTTC. Protein: CASSDWGTSGYNEQFF.

The chain carries TRBV15 and TRBJ2-1; 15 nucleotides line up with TRBD2. The CDR3 sequence is 17 residues long. Germline CDR1 LNHNV, CDR2 YYDKDF (reference sequence). Unmatched junction bases numbered 8, after V lost 4 bases and J lost 7 bases. As DNA, the CDR3 is TGTGCCACCAGCATTACACCCGGGACTAGCGGGGGGAATGAGCAGTTCTTC. This codes for CATSITPGTSGGNEQFF.

The gene calls are TRBV18 and TRBJ2-7; 7 bases match TRBD1. This CDR3 comprises 14 residues. CDR1 is KGHSH, CDR2 LQKENI, per germline. Trimming at V came to 6 bases and at J to 3 bases, leaving 8 bases not matched to a gene. CDR3 sequence: CASSPGQNYYEQYF. CDR3 nucleotides: TGTGCCAGCTCTCCGGGACAGAACTACTACGAGCAGTACTTC. Variable domain in full (rest from reference TRBV18 and TRBJ2-7): NAGVMQNPRHLVRRRGQEARLRCSPMKGHSHVYWYRQLPEEGLKFMVYLQKENIIDESGMPKERFSAEFPKEGPSILRIQQVVRGDSAAYFCASSPGQNYYEQYFGPGTRLTVT.

V gene TRBV5-4 combines with J gene TRBJ1-6; unclear D gene. The CDR3 loop spans 15 amino acids. V lost 0 bases and J 7 bases, leaving 11 bases between the germline ends. CDR1 SGHNT and CDR2 YYREEE come from the germline V gene (reference sequence). The CDR3 region is CASSLDGRINSPLHF. The CDR3 DNA is TGTGCCAGCAGCTTGGATGGCAGAATAAATTCACCCCTCCACTTT.

The chain recombines TRBV6-5 with TRBJ1-5; TRBD1 matches 9 bases. The CDR3 totals 15 residues. Losses at the gene ends were 4 bases for V and 9 bases for J; bases not matched to a gene: 10. Germline V gene data show CDR1 as MNHEY and CDR2 as SVGAGI. The CDR3 DNA is TGTGCCAGCAGTTCCTACAGGGGGCTCGCTTCGCCCCAGCATTTT. Translating it yields CASSSYRGLASPQHF.